Only a few counts were recorded for the clone carrying this T cell receptor (beta chain). The data are from a study of blood T cell repertoires in COVID-19. The overall study: The United States, Italy and Spain provided the acute and convalescent COVID-19 samples.

From germline, CDR1 is SGHTA and CDR2 FQGNSA. V lost 5 bases, J lost 6 bases, and 17 bases lay in between. The CDR3 has 14 residues. Cohort assignment relied on participant-reported clinical history. Donors in Cohort 3 counted as recovered after two negative PCRs, clearance, or symptom resolution. Original data processing: Estimated nucleated cell counts came from reference gene primer amplification. Repertoires were generated with immunoSEQ multiplex PCR, while TCRdb's copy carries only in-frame clones and drops some. V, J and clone size reflect that table, while D and trimming were determined from the DNA. The table records 170,000 or so clones, 88% of them present only once.

What was sequenced was PBMCs or T cells enriched from blood (not recorded which). The chain recombines TRBV7-2 with TRBJ2-7; D perhaps matches TRBD1 (6 bases). This receptor was obtained from a woman between 18 and 30 years old who had recovered from COVID-19. The CDR3 DNA sequence: TGTGCCAGCAGCGCCGATACAGGGAGCGGCGAGCAGTACTTC. The encoded protein is CASSADTGSGEQYF.